This T cell receptor beta chain was captured in a study of metastatic and nonmetastatic thyroid tumors. Study-wide context: The study looked at repertoires side by side in blood and in tumor or nodule tissue from malignant and benign thyroid patients.

No patient had received any treatment before thyroid surgery. Many counts were recorded for this clone. V was cut by 8 bases and J by 3 bases, with 14 bases left in between. This CDR3 has 13 residues. The germline gives CDR1 SQVTM, CDR2 ANQGSEA. In the original processing: It was from CDR3 differences across clinicopathological groups that a distant-metastasis classifier for papillary thyroid cancer was built. TCRdb re-processed the PCR reads through MiXCR. Here the V and J calls rest on TCRdb's processing, not on the authors' analysis. The sample yields 25,000 to 35,000 clones, roughly 15% seen once. The chain couples TRBV29-1 to TRBJ1-5; unclear D gene. The sequenced material came from blood. The clonotype comes from a female donor with papillary thyroid cancer or a benign thyroid nodule (not recorded which). Some clones in this sample may be carry-over from other donors' samples. The CDR3 coding sequence is TGCAGCTATTCGGGTGGGGTCAATCAGCCCCAGCATTTT. Translated: CSYSGGVNQPQHF.